This TCR beta chain was retrieved from a study of identical twins. Study-wide results and limits: Sequences that were beta out-of-frame showed weaker excess twin sharing. The more abundant beta clonotypes in cord blood had fewer insertions, and memory repertoires did not show this. Out-of-frame alpha sequences common to twins exhibited an excess of low generation probability. The models systematically underestimated how much out-of-frame TCR alpha was shared in monozygotic twins.

This clonotype was detected many times. Its antigen is unknown. V gave up 5 bases and J gave up 10 bases, with 14 bases separating them. There are 13 residues in the CDR3. TCRdb re-called the 5' RACE reads through MiXCR, storing one row per CDR3 protein. Here the sample spans approximately 240,000 distinct CDR3 sequences, more than 13% being singletons. The sequencing sample was made of memory (CD45RO+) T cells sorted from blood. The sequence came from a woman between 18 and 29 years old in good health. The chain has TRBV12-3 or TRBV12-4 and TRBJ2-2; D possibly matches TRBD1 or TRBD2 (5 bases each). CDR3 coding DNA: TGTGCCAGCAGTCGGACTGGGGGAAAGGAGCTGTTTTTT. Protein sequence: CASSRTGGKELFF.